This entry is about one T cell receptor beta chain. No antigen is known for it. The data belong to a study of OX40 agonist ivuxolimab in advanced cancers. Study-wide background: Among those enrolled, mean age was about 62 years (range about 23 to 79) and approximately 83% were male. Three dose-escalation patients had partial responses: one with hepatocellular carcinoma and two with cutaneous melanoma.

The CDR3 is 13 residues long. With 9 bases removed from V and 1 base from J, the gap between germline ends came to 12 bases. Germline V CDR1 and CDR2: MNHNS, SASEGT. Overall study results and limits: At 0.1-3.0 mg/kg, partial responders had clonal expansion among the lowest observed.

Sequenced by immunoSEQ multiplex PCR; TCRdb stores in-frame clones only, minus some. The table shows more than 70,000 clones, with around 89% occurring only once. This receptor was identified in an adult with an advanced solid tumor such as melanoma, head and neck, liver or kidney cancer. The chain carries TRBV6-1 and TRBJ1-1; D not resolved. The sample was CD4+ or CD8+ T cells sorted from blood, taken in a trial of the OX40 agonist ivuxolimab. CDR3 in DNA: TGTGCCAGTGCCGGGAGACAGAACACTGAAGCTTTCTTT. Its translation is CASAGRQNTEAFF.